The sequence of this T cell receptor beta chain was determined in a study of blood T cell repertoires in COVID-19. Study overall: The United States, Italy and Spain supplied acute and convalescent COVID-19 samples. Sources were T cells, B-cell-depleted T cells, or PBMCs; the material itself was cDNA or gDNA.

As handled by the study authors: The assay estimated nucleated cells by amplifying reference gene primers. Assay: immunoSEQ multiplex PCR; the TCRdb copy retains only in-frame clones and omits some. Clone size and V and J calls were adopted from that table, with D and trimming inferred from the DNA. Here the sample spans 90,000 to 100,000 clones, 86% being singletons. This clone appeared a single time. With 6 bases clipped from V and 0 bases from J, the junction kept 3 bases outside the gene matches. The CDR3 length is 16 residues. The germline V gene encodes CDR1 SGHDT and CDR2 YYEEEE. Sequencing was performed on peripheral blood. This TCR was sampled from a man of 80 years or more with acute or convalescent COVID-19. The chain carries TRBV5-6 and TRBJ1-6; TRBD1 agrees at 10 bases. CDR3 sequence reads: CASTRDRGSYNSPLHF. CDR3 coding DNA: TGTGCCAGCACCCGGGACAGGGGCTCCTATAATTCACCCCTCCACTTT.